These 28 T cell receptor beta chains originate from one sample sequenced in a study of T-cell memory formation after mild COVID-19 (dated by TCRdb to the early 2020s). Libraries were prepared through 5' RACE. TCRdb names Illumina NovaSeq 6000 as the instrument used. TCRdb ran its own pipeline on the public reads, namely fastp trimming at Q25 and MiXCR clone calling, and kept in-frame beta chains. Rows with a matching CDR3 protein are joined into one entry that keeps the most common DNA and genes. This sample comprises more than 300,000 distinct CDR3 sequences, roughly 15% of them detected only once. The biggest ten clones account for about a fifth of the sample. The sequenced sample was PBMCs or a T cell subset sorted from them (not recorded which). The receptors here all came from a man between 18 and 35 years old who had mild COVID-19 (a few samples of this study predate the infection). The sample titles of this study are shuffled in the database, so cell type and time point are left out; the donor was told from shared clones.

This clonotype turned up a few times. The chain combines TRBV7-2 with TRBJ2-5, with a tentative D call TRBD1 (6 bases). This CDR3 is built from 18 residues. V gave up 4 bases and J gave up 0 bases, with 21 bases separating them. CDR1 and CDR2 from the germline V gene are SGHTA and FQGNSA. As DNA, the CDR3 is TGTGCCAGCAGCTCAAGGGGGAGTTTGGGACGCAACCAAGAGACCCAGTACTTC. This codes for CASSSRGSLGRNQETQYF. Together with reference TRBV7-2 and TRBJ2-5, the CDR3 gives the full variable domain: GAGVSQSPSNKVTEKGKDVELRCDPISGHTALYWYRQSLGQGLEFLIYFQGNSAPDKSGLPSDRFSAERTGGSVSTLTIQRTQQEDSAVYLCASSSRGSLGRNQETQYFGPGTRLLVL.

This clonotype was seen a few times. This rearrangement joins TRBV2 to TRBJ2-3, with 7 positions matching TRBD1. The length of the CDR3 is 15 residues. Germline V CDR1 and CDR2: SNHLY, FYNNEI. J lost 2 bases, V lost 6 bases, and 8 bases had no gene match. The CDR3 bases are TGTGCCAGCAGGGAAACGGGACAGTTCACAGATACGCAGTATTTT. It translates to CASRETGQFTDTQYF.

This clonotype was seen a handful of times. The chain couples TRBV5-1 to TRBJ1-2; TRBD1 matches at 7 bases. The CDR3 consists of 14 residues. V shed 4 bases, J shed 8 bases, and the junction held 11 bases outside the gene matches. Germline CDR1 reads SGHRS; CDR2 reads YFSETQ. The DNA of the CDR3 is TGCGCCAGCAGCCACCAACAGGGGTCGGAAGGCTACACCTTC. Amino acids: CASSHQQGSEGYTF.

This clonotype showed up just a few times. This chain uses TRBV7-8 with TRBJ2-7; TRBD2 agrees at 9 bases. Germline-derived CDR1 and CDR2 are SGHVS and FQNEAQ. This CDR3 is 14 amino acids long. V trimming: 5 bases; J trimming: 4 bases; junction bases outside the gene matches: 6. CDR3 region: CASSPLAGAYEQYF. As DNA, the CDR3 is TGTGCCAGCAGCCCCTTAGCGGGGGCGTACGAGCAGTACTTC.

This chain joins TRBV20-1 and TRBJ1-1, with TRBD1 as a possible D gene (6 bases). Trimming pared 1 base from V and 0 bases from J, leaving 30 bases between. Germline V gives CDR1 DFQATT, CDR2 SNEGSKA (reference sequence). The CDR3 covers 21 residues. CDR3: CSARVRDSTLVVGGVNTEAFF. The CDR3 DNA reads as TGCAGTGCTAGAGTCCGAGACAGTACTTTGGTTGTGGGGGGCGTGAACACTGAAGCTTTCTTT.

This clonotype turned up a few times. The chain recombines TRBV5-1 with TRBJ1-6; D might be TRBD1 (5 bases). V lost 6 bases and J lost 7, with 11 bases in between. Germline CDR1 and CDR2: SGHRS and YFSETQ. The CDR3 has 13 residues. CDR3 DNA sequence: TGCGCCAGCACTCGGGGGGTAAATTCACCCCTCCACTTT. Protein: CASTRGVNSPLHF.

The gene calls are TRBV19 and TRBJ1-5; D is uncertain. The CDR3 runs to 15 residues. The germline V and J ends were trimmed by 4 bases and 0 bases, with 10 bases remaining between them. Germline V lookup: CDR1 LNHDA, CDR2 SQIVND (reference sequence). CDR3: CASSKMLYSNQPQHF. The CDR3 nucleotides are TGTGCCAGTAGTAAGATGTTATATAGCAATCAGCCCCAGCATTTT.

This clonotype was observed a few times. CDR3 coding DNA: TGTGCCAGCAGTTACGGACAGGGTTTCCTATCACCCCTCCACTTT. Protein: CASSYGQGFLSPLHF. The gene calls are TRBV6-5 and TRBJ1-6; 8 bases match TRBD1. CDR1 and CDR2 (germline): MNHEY, SVGAGI. The CDR3 length is 15 residues. V was pared by 2 bases and J by 10 bases, with 7 bases of the junction left unmatched.

The chain carries TRBV4-1 and TRBJ2-1; 8 nucleotides agree with TRBD2. Germline assignment: CDR1 MGHRA and CDR2 YSYEKL. The length of the CDR3 is 12 residues. V lost 8 bases, J lost 8 bases, and 5 bases stayed unmatched. CDR3 residues: CASGTRKHEQFF. In nucleotides, the CDR3 is TGCGCCAGCGGGACTAGGAAACATGAGCAGTTCTTC.

This clonotype was picked up a small number of times. V usage is TRBV12-3 or TRBV12-4 and J usage is TRBJ1-2; TRBD1 matches at 7 bases. CDR3 length: 17 amino acids. Trimming at V came to 8 bases and at J to 4 bases, leaving 19 bases not matched to a gene. The CDR3 loop reads CASASGLFGGTVYGYTF. The DNA for the CDR3 is TGTGCCAGCGCCTCCGGACTTTTTGGGGGGACAGTCTATGGCTACACCTTC.

The rearrangement uses TRBV6-5 and TRBJ1-6; possibly TRBD1 for D (5 bases). CDR1 and CDR2 from the germline V gene are MNHEY and SVGAGI. The CDR3 has 12 amino acids. Trimming removed 6 bases from V and 9 bases from J, with 9 bases in between. The DNA of the CDR3 is TGTGCCAGCAGACGGGGCCTTTCACCCCTCCACTTT. Encoded protein: CASRRGLSPLHF.

This clonotype was seen only a few times. The chain is built from TRBV7-3 and TRBJ1-1; no clear D gene. The V gene lost 4 bases and the J gene lost 1 base, with 7 bases spanning the gap. The CDR3 loop spans 13 amino acids. CDR1 and CDR2 (germline): SGHTA, FQGTGA. CDR3 loop: CASSYDPNTEAFF. The DNA of the CDR3 is TGTGCCAGCAGCTACGATCCGAACACTGAAGCTTTCTTT.

This clonotype was observed a few times. The V gene is TRBV5-1, the J gene TRBJ1-1, with D maybe TRBD1 (5 bases). V lost 0 bases, J lost 6 bases, and 15 bases lay in between. The CDR3 consists of 15 residues. Germline V lookup: CDR1 SGHRS, CDR2 YFSETQ. CDR3 in DNA: TGCGCCAGCAGCTTGGCGCCCGCAGGGATAGCTGAAGCTTTCTTT. It is translated as CASSLAPAGIAEAFF.

The rearrangement links TRBV7-2 to TRBJ2-7; D ambiguous. CDR3 length equals 13 residues. From germline, CDR1 is SGHTA and CDR2 FQGNSA. Deletions cut 2 bases from V and 4 bases from J, with 9 bases between. In DNA form, the CDR3 reads TGTGCCAGCAGCTTATTTAAGGGTTACGAGCAGTACTTC. Its translation: CASSLFKGYEQYF.

The chain uses TRBV20-1 and TRBJ2-5; D is tentatively TRBD1 or TRBD2 (5 bases each). The CDR3 spans 12 residues. The V gene lost 5 bases and the J gene lost 5 bases, with 12 bases spanning the gap. Per the germline V gene, CDR1 is DFQATT and CDR2 is SNEGSKA (reference sequence). The CDR3 reads CSARRGLETQYF. CDR3 in DNA: TGCAGTGCTCGACGGGGCCTTGAGACCCAGTACTTC.

The chain couples TRBV20-1 to TRBJ2-5; no clear D. V was cut by 6 bases and J by 5 bases, with 13 bases left in between. In germline, CDR1 is DFQATT, CDR2 SNEGSKA (reference sequence). There are 12 residues in the CDR3. CDR3 in amino acids: CSATSSEETQYF. For the CDR3, the DNA is TGCAGTGCAACCTCTAGTGAGGAGACCCAGTACTTC.

The rearrangement joins TRBV2 to TRBJ2-7; no definite D call. The CDR3 covers 17 residues. V lost 1 base and J lost 3, with 19 bases in between. CDR1 is SNHLY, CDR2 FYNNEI, per germline. The CDR3 DNA reads TGTGCCAGCAGTGAAGTTGATCGCGGTCACGGAGACTACGAGCAGTACTTC. Translation gives CASSEVDRGHGDYEQYF.

V and J are TRBV20-1 and TRBJ1-1, with TRBD1 matching 7 bases. V lost 0 bases, J lost 6 bases, and 7 bases stayed unmatched. From germline, CDR1 is DFQATT and CDR2 SNEGSKA (reference sequence). CDR3 length: 14 residues. CDR3 residues: CSARDVRGVSEAFF. The DNA of the CDR3 is TGCAGTGCTAGAGATGTCAGGGGGGTTTCTGAAGCTTTCTTT.

This clonotype has a handful of counts. V is TRBV10-3 and J is TRBJ2-3; tentative D call: TRBD1 (6 bases). CDR3 length: 12 residues. Trimming took 6 bases from V and 3 from J, leaving 7 bases between them. Looked up from germline, CDR1 is ENHRY and CDR2 is SYGVKD. CDR3 DNA sequence: TGTGCCATCAGCCAGGGGACAGATACGCAGTATTTT. Protein: CAISQGTDTQYF.

The rearrangement joins TRBV5-5 to TRBJ1-2; D unresolved. Germline V gene sequence: CDR1 SGHKS, CDR2 YYEKEE (reference sequence). This CDR3 comprises 14 residues. V was trimmed by 0 bases and J by 6 bases, leaving 12 bases between them. CDR3 region: CASSLVGGRDGYTF. CDR3 DNA sequence: TGTGCCAGCAGCTTGGTCGGAGGGAGGGATGGCTACACCTTC.

The chain joins TRBV20-1 to TRBJ1-1; D is undetermined. Germline V gene lookup returns CDR1 DFQATT and CDR2 SNEGSKA (reference sequence). Between the trimmed V and J ends, which lost 6 bases and 1 base, there was a span of 9 bases. CDR3 length: 12 residues. The CDR3 protein is CSADNQNTEAFF. In DNA form, the CDR3 reads TGCAGTGCGGATAATCAGAACACTGAAGCTTTCTTT.

This clonotype was picked up one time. The chain links TRBV24-1 to TRBJ1-2, with D possibly matching TRBD1 (5 bases). Trimming removed 3 bases from V and 8 bases from J, with 9 bases in between. This CDR3 has 12 amino acids. Germline values: CDR1 KGHDR, CDR2 SFDVKD. In DNA form, the CDR3 reads TGTGCCACCAGTGATGGGACTTCGGGCTACACCTTC. Translating it yields CATSDGTSGYTF.

This clonotype was detected a few times. The chain links TRBV6-2 or TRBV6-3 to TRBJ2-7; D ambiguous. The CDR3 runs to 14 residues. V was pared by 2 bases and J by 3 bases, with 11 bases between. Germline CDR1 and CDR2: MNHEY and SVGEGT. CDR3 bases: TGTGCCAGCAGTTACGGCGCGAATTTCTACGAGCAGTACGTC. Its protein is CASSYGANFYEQYV.

The CDR3 reads CASGFQGYGYTF. The CDR3 DNA sequence: TGTGCCAGTGGCTTTCAGGGCTATGGCTACACCTTC. This chain links TRBV11-2 with TRBJ1-2; weak D call: TRBD1 (5 bases). The V gene's germline CDR1 is SGHAT and CDR2 FQNNGV. The CDR3 loop spans 12 amino acids. Trimming took 9 bases from V and 4 from J, leaving 12 bases between them.

The J gene is TRBJ1-5, the V gene TRBV4-1; TRBD1 is a possible D gene (6 bases). CDR3 size: 16 residues. The germline V gene encodes CDR1 MGHRA and CDR2 YSYEKL. Deletions cut 3 bases from V and 9 bases from J, with 21 bases between. DNA for the CDR3: TGCGCCAGCAGCCATAGAGCAGACAGGAGAGGAACGCCCCAGCATTTT. This encodes CASSHRADRRGTPQHF.

This clonotype was picked up a small number of times. The chain employs TRBV27 and TRBJ2-1; 10 nucleotides align to TRBD2. The CDR3 totals 15 residues. Unmatched junction bases numbered 9, after V lost 5 bases and J lost 8 bases. Germline CDR1 MNHEY, CDR2 SMNVEV (reference sequence). This CDR3 reads CASSPPAGGRDEQFF. DNA of the CDR3: TGTGCCAGCAGTCCCCCAGCGGGGGGGCGCGATGAGCAGTTCTTC.

This clonotype was counted between two and nine times. The chain links TRBV3-1 to TRBJ1-4; D is uncertain. In germline, CDR1 is LGHDT, CDR2 YNNKEL (reference sequence). Trimming shortened V by 2 bases and J by 8 bases, and 9 bases separated the two germline ends. This CDR3 spans 13 amino acids. The CDR3 loop reads CASSQMLREKLFF. In nucleotides, the CDR3 is TGTGCCAGCAGCCAAATGCTTCGGGAAAAACTGTTTTTT.

V and J are TRBV10-3 and TRBJ2-7; 7 nucleotides align to TRBD1. This CDR3 contains 14 residues. Trimming cost V 4 bases and J 2 bases; bases outside gene matches: 5. From germline, CDR1 is ENHRY and CDR2 SYGVKD. CDR3 in amino acids: CAISGQGPAYEQYF. As DNA, the CDR3 is TGTGCCATCAGTGGACAGGGACCGGCCTACGAGCAGTACTTC.